Included here is one TCR beta chain sequence, with context. Method: immunoSEQ multiplex PCR; TCRdb's copy keeps in-frame clones and lacks some. Altogether about 110,000 clones are present, roughly 89% being singletons, with the ten largest covering 40% to 55%. This sample stems from a study of T cell responses to AZD1222 COVID-19 vaccine. The ends were cut back, 1 base at V and 6 bases at J, with 12 bases in the middle. CDR1 is SGHRS and CDR2 is YFSETQ in the germline V gene. This CDR3 spans 14 amino acids. The sequence derives from an adult who received the AZD1222 COVID-19 vaccine. The sequenced sample was peripheral blood, obtained 28 days after the second AZD1222 dose. J is TRBJ2-3 and V is TRBV5-1, with D perhaps TRBD1 (5 bases). The CDR3 nucleotides read TGCGCCAGCAGCTTGCGGATCCAGGGTGATACGCAGTATTTT. Its translation is CASSLRIQGDTQYF.